The next 27 T cell receptor beta chains were all read from a single sample in a study of cytomegalovirus exposure and HLA in healthy donors. PCR used 60 Vbeta primers and 13 Jbeta primers. Produced via immunoSEQ multiplex PCR; TCRdb's table is partial and in-frame only. The ten most abundant clones cover 2.1% of a sample with about 160,000 clones. The sample comprised PBMCs. The receptor source for this set is a man aged 30 to 45 in good health and CMV-seronegative.

CDR3 DNA sequence: TGCAGCGTTGCGGGGGGCTCGTCCAAAAACATTCAGTACTTC. As protein: CSVAGGSSKNIQYF. The chain joins TRBV29-1 to TRBJ2-4, with D possibly matching TRBD2 (7 bases). The V gene lost 4 bases and the J gene lost 2 bases, with 12 bases spanning the gap. The CDR3 is made up of 14 amino acids. Looked up from germline, CDR1 is SQVTM and CDR2 is ANQGSEA.

V gene TRBV2 combines with J gene TRBJ2-1; 8 bases agree with TRBD1. The CDR3 totals 14 residues. J was trimmed by 5 bases and V by 11 bases; bases with no gene match: 11. Per the germline V gene, CDR1 is SNHLY and CDR2 is FYNNEI. The CDR3 sequence: CAAARTGTHNEQFF. CDR3 nucleotide sequence: TGTGCCGCCGCCCGGACAGGGACACACAATGAGCAGTTCTTC.

V and J are TRBV18 and TRBJ1-1; no firm D call. Germline V gene data show CDR1 as KGHSH and CDR2 as LQKENI. CDR3 length equals 15 residues. V was trimmed by 3 bases and J by 10 bases, leaving 21 bases between them. CDR3 nucleotides: TGTGCCAGCTCACCCCCCGGGCGAGGAGGCGACGGAGCTTTCTTT. This gives the protein CASSPPGRGGDGAFF.

This rearrangement joins TRBV6-1 to TRBJ1-1; maybe TRBD1 (5 bases). CDR1 and CDR2 (germline): MNHNS, SASEGT. V was pared by 7 bases and J by 1 base, with 13 bases between. The CDR3 is 14 amino acids. CDR3 sequence reads: CASTLVTENTEAFF. Here the CDR3 DNA reads TGTGCCAGCACCCTTGTGACAGAGAACACTGAAGCTTTCTTT.

The genes are TRBV7-9 and TRBJ2-1, with 10 positions matching TRBD2. The V and J ends lost 0 bases and 4 bases, in that order; junction bases with no gene match: 6. The CDR3 covers 17 residues. Germline lookup yields CDR1 SEHNR and CDR2 FQNEAQ (reference sequence). The CDR3 region is CASSLARAGGIYNEQFF. In DNA, the CDR3 is TGTGCCAGCAGCTTAGCCAGAGCGGGAGGGATATACAATGAGCAGTTCTTC. Combining the CDR3 with reference TRBV7-9 and TRBJ2-1 gives the whole variable domain DTGVSQNPRHKITKRGQNVTFRCDPISEHNRLYWYRQTLGQGPEFLTYFQNEAQLEKSRLLSDRFSAERPKGSFSTLEIQRTEQGDSAMYLCASSLARAGGIYNEQFFGPGTRLTVL.

The genes are TRBV6-5 and TRBJ2-5, with D tentatively TRBD2 (5 bases). Germline loops: CDR1 MNHEY, CDR2 SVGAGI. Trimming shortened V by 5 bases and J by 4 bases, and 14 bases separated the two germline ends. CDR3 size: 14 residues. CDR3 bases: TGTGCCAGCAGTAGAACAGTCCGGGGAGAGACCCAGTACTTC. The encoded protein is CASSRTVRGETQYF.

V gene TRBV12-5 combines with J gene TRBJ2-1, with 7 bases fitting TRBD1. V dropped 6 bases and J dropped 3; count of bases not matched to a gene: 8. The CDR3 contains 15 residues. Germline-derived CDR1 and CDR2 are LGHNT and FRNRAP. Written as DNA, the CDR3 is TGTGCTAGTGGACCCACAGGGGTTTTCTACAATGAGCAGTTCTTC. Its protein is CASGPTGVFYNEQFF.

The rearrangement links TRBV10-3 to TRBJ2-5; 16 bases align to TRBD2. The CDR3 consists of 16 residues. V lost 4 bases, J lost 5 bases, and 4 bases stayed unmatched. Per the germline V gene, CDR1 is ENHRY and CDR2 is SYGVKD. CDR3 residues: CAISGGLAGGQETQYF. The DNA for the CDR3 is TGTGCCATCAGTGGGGGACTAGCGGGAGGGCAGGAGACCCAGTACTTC.

The rearrangement links TRBV30 to TRBJ1-2; maybe TRBD1 (5 bases). CDR3 length: 14 residues. Trimming took off 8 bases at V and 3 bases at J, with 19 bases between the two ends. The germline V gene encodes CDR1 GTSNPN and CDR2 SVGIG (reference sequence). CDR3 nucleotide sequence: TGTGCCCAGAGAGGGGAGGCGGATTACTATGGCTACACCTTC. Encoded protein: CAQRGEADYYGYTF.

The chain is built from TRBV4-2 and TRBJ1-2, with 7 bases fitting TRBD1. CDR3 length: 16 residues. V trimming: 0 bases; J trimming: 2 bases; junction bases outside the gene matches: 6. The germline V gene has CDR1 LGHNA and CDR2 YNFKEQ. The CDR3 DNA reads TGTGCCAGCAGCCAAGAAGGGGGCCAACCCAACTATGGCTACACCTTC. The encoded protein is CASSQEGGQPNYGYTF.

This chain joins TRBV5-5 and TRBJ2-7; a possible D gene is TRBD2 (5 bases). The CDR3 length is 14 residues. Trimming cost V 2 bases and J 2 bases, with 11 bases left between them. Germline V gives CDR1 SGHKS, CDR2 YYEKEE (reference sequence). CDR3 protein: CASSLHGETYEQYF. The CDR3 coding sequence is TGTGCCAGCAGCTTACACGGGGAGACCTACGAGCAGTACTTC.

CDR3 residues: CASSRTASNEKLFF. The CDR3 DNA follows: TGTGCCAGCAGTCGGACAGCAAGCAATGAAAAACTGTTTTTT. The gene calls are TRBV6-5 and TRBJ1-4; TRBD1 might be the D (6 bases). The CDR3 runs to 14 residues. From germline, CDR1 is MNHEY and CDR2 SVGAGI. V lost 5 bases and J 5 bases, leaving 12 bases between the germline ends.

V gene TRBV28 combines with J gene TRBJ1-1; D gene ambiguous. Germline CDR1 and CDR2: MDHEN and SYDVKM. The V end lost 2 bases, the J end lost 3 bases, and 4 bases lay between the germline ends. The CDR3 has 12 residues. The CDR3 loop is CASSLTYTEAFF. CDR3 nucleotide sequence: TGTGCCAGCAGTTTAACATACACTGAAGCTTTCTTT.

The V call is TRBV19, the J call TRBJ1-1, with a possible D match to TRBD1 (6 bases). Germline CDR1 is LNHDA and CDR2 is SQIVND (reference sequence). The CDR3 is made up of 14 amino acids. The V end was cut by 2 bases, the J end by 6 bases, with 13 bases between. This chain's CDR3 is CASSIYRAAPEAFF. The CDR3 region has the DNA TGTGCCAGTAGTATATACAGGGCAGCCCCTGAAGCTTTCTTT.

The J gene is TRBJ1-5, the V gene TRBV6-5; D unresolved. Germline V gene sequence: CDR1 MNHEY, CDR2 SVGAGI. There are 13 residues in the CDR3. V dropped 4 bases and J dropped 4 bases, with 8 bases sitting between them. The DNA of the CDR3 is TGTGCCAGCAGTTCGGACTTAAATCAGCCCCAGCATTTT. This codes for CASSSDLNQPQHF.

The CDR3 DNA sequence: TGTGCCAGCTCACCCCTGGCGGGGGTCTATGGCTACACCTTC. It specifies CASSPLAGVYGYTF. The chain links TRBV18 to TRBJ1-2, with D possibly matching TRBD1 (5 bases). This CDR3 region has 14 residues. CDR1 is KGHSH and CDR2 is LQKENI in the germline V gene. The ends were cut back, 3 bases at V and 4 bases at J, with 12 bases in the middle.

This sequence joins TRBV5-5 and TRBJ2-5, with D hard to call. The CDR3 is 13 residues long. Germline V gene data show CDR1 as SGHKS and CDR2 as YYEKEE (reference sequence). V lost 4 bases and J lost 4, with 11 bases in between. CDR3 in DNA: TGTGCCAGCAGCGCTGGGCACCCAGAGACCCAGTACTTC. Translated: CASSAGHPETQYF.

This chain links TRBV6-5 with TRBJ1-1, with no clear D. There are 14 residues in the CDR3. Trimming cost V 0 bases and J 2 bases, with 7 bases left between them. Per germline, CDR1 MNHEY and CDR2 SVGAGI. For the CDR3, the DNA is TGTGCCAGCAGTTACTCGCACAGAAACACTGAAGCTTTCTTT. It translates to CASSYSHRNTEAFF.

The V and J genes are TRBV5-1 and TRBJ2-2, with 9 bases matching TRBD2. The CDR3 covers 16 residues. J lost 5 bases, V lost 4 bases, and 9 bases had no gene match. CDR1 and CDR2 from the germline V gene are SGHRS and YFSETQ. CDR3 nucleotide sequence: TGCGCCAGCAGCCCGCCCGGGACTAGCTATACCGGGGAGCTGTTTTTT. Translated: CASSPPGTSYTGELFF. Full variable domain (missing parts from reference TRBV5-1 and TRBJ2-2): KAGVTQTPRYLIKTRGQQVTLSCSPISGHRSVSWYQQTPGQGLQFLFEYFSETQRNKGNFPGRFSGRQFSNSRSEMNVSTLELGDSALYLCASSPPGTSYTGELFFGEGSRLTVL.

CDR3 sequence (DNA): TGTGCCAGCAGTTTGCGTGCAGGCCAGCCCCAGCATTTT. It yields the protein CASSLRAGQPQHF. The chain has TRBV6-5 and TRBJ1-5; no definite D call. The CDR3 covers 13 residues. Germline CDR1 is MNHEY and CDR2 is SVGAGI. Trimming pared 4 bases from V and 7 bases from J, leaving 11 bases between.

The chain couples TRBV7-8 to TRBJ2-7, with D possibly TRBD2 on 6 matching bases. Germline lookup yields CDR1 SGHVS and CDR2 FQNEAQ. V was clipped by 2 bases and J by 7 bases, with 12 bases between them. The CDR3 extends over 13 amino acids. DNA of the CDR3: TGTGCCAGCAGCTTAAGACGGGAGAGGGAGCAGTACTTC. Translation: CASSLRREREQYF.

V usage is TRBV9 and J usage is TRBJ2-5; possible D gene TRBD2, 6 bases. Germline assignment: CDR1 SGDLS and CDR2 YYNGEE. The CDR3 is made up of 12 amino acids. Trimming left V 3 bases short and J 5 bases short, with 8 bases between. CDR3 residues: CASSAEGETQYF. DNA for the CDR3: TGTGCCAGCAGCGCGGAGGGGGAGACCCAGTACTTC. Complete variable domain (other parts from reference TRBV9 and TRBJ2-5): DSGVTQTPKHLITATGQRVTLRCSPRSGDLSVYWYQQSLDQGLQFLIQYYNGEERAKGNILERFSAQQFPDLHSELNLSSLELGDSALYFCASSAEGETQYFGPGTRLLVL.

V usage is TRBV5-6 and J usage is TRBJ1-2; 7 bases match TRBD1. Losses at the gene ends were 5 bases for V and 4 bases for J; bases not matched to a gene: 8. CDR1 and CDR2 from the germline V gene are SGHDT and YYEEEE. This CDR3 contains 14 residues. The CDR3 coding sequence is TGTGCCAGCAGGAGGGAAGGGGGCCTCTATGGCTACACCTTC. This gives the protein CASRREGGLYGYTF.

The chain has TRBV4-2 and TRBJ1-2, with 9 bases aligning to TRBD1. This CDR3 has 14 residues. Germline V gene lookup returns CDR1 LGHNA and CDR2 YNFKEQ. Trimming at V came to 0 bases and at J to 4 bases, leaving 0 bases not matched to a gene. DNA for the CDR3: TGTGCCAGCAGCCAAGAACAGGGGGCCTATGGCTACACCTTC. It encodes CASSQEQGAYGYTF.

This CDR3 reads CASSDGSANYGYTF. CDR3 DNA: TGTGCCAGCAGTGACGGCAGCGCGAACTATGGCTACACCTTC. This chain joins TRBV6-4 and TRBJ1-2; the D is unclear. The V gene's germline CDR1 is MRHNA and CDR2 SNTAGT. This CDR3 is built from 14 residues. The ends were cut back, 2 bases at V and 2 bases at J, with 9 bases in the middle.

In DNA, the CDR3 is TGTGCCAGCAGCGCGGCAGGGATTTCTGGAAACACCATATATTTT. Encoded protein: CASSAAGISGNTIYF. This chain links TRBV5-6 with TRBJ1-3; tentatively, D is TRBD1 (5 bases). The CDR3 is 15 residues long. Germline CDR1 reads SGHDT; CDR2 reads YYEEEE. V was shortened by 4 bases and J by 1 base, with 12 bases between the two germline ends.

V and J are TRBV5-4 and TRBJ2-2; 10 positions agree with TRBD2. Germline V gives CDR1 SGHNT, CDR2 YYREEE (reference sequence). The junction had 5 bases not matched to a gene; V was cut back by 1 base and J by 2 bases. The CDR3 length is 17 residues. CDR3 nucleotides: TGTGCCAGCAGCTTGTTAGCGGGAGGCCTAAACACCGGGGAGCTGTTTTTT. Amino acids: CASSLLAGGLNTGELFF.